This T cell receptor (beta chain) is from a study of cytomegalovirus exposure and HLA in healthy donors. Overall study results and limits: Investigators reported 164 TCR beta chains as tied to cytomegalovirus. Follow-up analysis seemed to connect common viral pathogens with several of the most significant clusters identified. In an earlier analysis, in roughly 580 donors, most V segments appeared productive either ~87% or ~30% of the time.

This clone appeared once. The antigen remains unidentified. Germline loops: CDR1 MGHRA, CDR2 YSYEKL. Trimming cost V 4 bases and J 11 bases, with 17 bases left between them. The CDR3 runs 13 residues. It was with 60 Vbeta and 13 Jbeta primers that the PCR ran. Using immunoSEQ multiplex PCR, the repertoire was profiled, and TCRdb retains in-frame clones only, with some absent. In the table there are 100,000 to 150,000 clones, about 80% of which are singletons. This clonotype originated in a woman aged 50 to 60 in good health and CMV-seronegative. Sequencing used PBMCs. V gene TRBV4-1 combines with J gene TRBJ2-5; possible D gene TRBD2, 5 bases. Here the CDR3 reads CASSRRAEVEQYF. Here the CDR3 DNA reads TGCGCCAGCAGCCGCCGGGCGGAGGTGGAGCAGTACTTC.